This T cell receptor beta chain came from a study of blood T cell repertoires in COVID-19. For the study at large: Some COVID-19 samples were acute and others convalescent; all came from the United States, Italy and Spain. PBMCs, B-cell-depleted T cells, or T cells provided the cDNA or gDNA that made up the material.

In the original processing: Amplification with reference gene primers provided the estimates of nucleated cell counts. The protocol was immunoSEQ multiplex PCR, while the TCRdb copy is restricted to in-frame clones and leaves out a portion. V and J calls and clone size are given by that table; D and trimming were obtained from the DNA. The profile shows about 120,000 clones, approximately 87% of them singletons. The V gene's germline CDR1 is SGHTA and CDR2 FQGNSA. Unmatched junction bases numbered 10, after V lost 1 base and J lost 4 bases. This CDR3 is built from 16 residues. The gene calls are TRBV7-2 and TRBJ2-7; 7 nucleotides match TRBD2. Sequencing input: peripheral blood. This receptor was identified in a woman aged 50 to 65 with acute or convalescent COVID-19. The CDR3 DNA follows: TGTGCCAGCAGCTTAGTTTCCGGGACTACCCCTTACGAGCAGTACTTC. Encoded protein: CASSLVSGTTPYEQYF.